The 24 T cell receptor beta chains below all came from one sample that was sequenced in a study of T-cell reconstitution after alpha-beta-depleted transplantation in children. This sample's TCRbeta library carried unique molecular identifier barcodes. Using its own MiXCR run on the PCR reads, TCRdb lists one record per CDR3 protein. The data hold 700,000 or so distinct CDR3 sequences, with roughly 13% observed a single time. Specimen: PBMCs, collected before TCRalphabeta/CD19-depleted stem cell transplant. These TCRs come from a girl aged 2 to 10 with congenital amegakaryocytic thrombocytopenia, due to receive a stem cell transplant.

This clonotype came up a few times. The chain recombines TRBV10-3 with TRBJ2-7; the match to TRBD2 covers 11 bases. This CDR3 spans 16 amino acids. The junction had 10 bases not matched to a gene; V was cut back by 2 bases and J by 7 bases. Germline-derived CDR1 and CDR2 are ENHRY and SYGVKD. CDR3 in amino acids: CAISEGTSGSHREQYF. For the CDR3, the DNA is TGTGCCATCAGTGAGGGCACTAGCGGGAGCCATCGGGAGCAGTACTTC.

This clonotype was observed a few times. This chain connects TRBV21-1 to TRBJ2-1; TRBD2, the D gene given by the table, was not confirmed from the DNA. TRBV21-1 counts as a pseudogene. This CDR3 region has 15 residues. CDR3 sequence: CAGWGGTSGSDEQFF. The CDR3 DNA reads TGTGCCGGCTGGGGAGGGACTAGCGGGAGCGATGAGCAGTTCTTC.

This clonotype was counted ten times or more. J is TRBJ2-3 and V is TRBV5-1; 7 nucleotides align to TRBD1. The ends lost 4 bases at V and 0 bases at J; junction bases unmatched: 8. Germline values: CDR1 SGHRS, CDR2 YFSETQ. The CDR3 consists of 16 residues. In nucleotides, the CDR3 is TGCGCCAGCAGCCCCGGACAGGTGGGGAGCACAGATACGCAGTATTTT. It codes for CASSPGQVGSTDTQYF.

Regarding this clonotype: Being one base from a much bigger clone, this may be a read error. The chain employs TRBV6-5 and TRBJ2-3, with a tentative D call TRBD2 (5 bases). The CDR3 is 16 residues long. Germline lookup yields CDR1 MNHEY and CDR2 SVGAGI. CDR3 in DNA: TGTGCCAGCAGTTATTTCCTCAGCGGCTCCACAGATACGCACTATTTT. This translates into CASSYFLSGSTDTHYF.

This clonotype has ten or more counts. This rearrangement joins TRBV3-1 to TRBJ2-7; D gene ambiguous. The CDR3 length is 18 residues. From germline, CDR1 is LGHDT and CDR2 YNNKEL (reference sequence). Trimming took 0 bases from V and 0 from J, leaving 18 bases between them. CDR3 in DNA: TGTGCCAGCAGCCAAGATTGGTTGTCGGTGAGGAGCTCCTACGAGCAGTACTTC. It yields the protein CASSQDWLSVRSSYEQYF.

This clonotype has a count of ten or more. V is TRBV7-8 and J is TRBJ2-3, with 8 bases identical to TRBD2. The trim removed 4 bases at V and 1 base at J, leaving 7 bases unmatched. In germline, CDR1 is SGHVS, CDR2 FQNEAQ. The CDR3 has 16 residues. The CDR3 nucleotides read TGTGCCAGCAGCTCTCTCTTCGGGAGGGGCACAGATACGCAGTATTTT. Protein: CASSSLFGRGTDTQYF.

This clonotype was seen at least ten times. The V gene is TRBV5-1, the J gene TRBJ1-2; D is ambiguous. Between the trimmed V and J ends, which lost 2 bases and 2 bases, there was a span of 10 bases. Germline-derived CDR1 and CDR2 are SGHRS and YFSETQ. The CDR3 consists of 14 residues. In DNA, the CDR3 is TGCGCCAGCAGCTTCCGCACGGGAAACTATGGCTACACCTTC. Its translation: CASSFRTGNYGYTF.

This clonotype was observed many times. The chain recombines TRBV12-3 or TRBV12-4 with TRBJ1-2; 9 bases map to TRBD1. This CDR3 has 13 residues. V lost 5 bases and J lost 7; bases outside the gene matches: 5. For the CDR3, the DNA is TGTGCCAGCAGTCTCCTGGACAGGGGTGGCTACACCTTC. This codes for CASSLLDRGGYTF.

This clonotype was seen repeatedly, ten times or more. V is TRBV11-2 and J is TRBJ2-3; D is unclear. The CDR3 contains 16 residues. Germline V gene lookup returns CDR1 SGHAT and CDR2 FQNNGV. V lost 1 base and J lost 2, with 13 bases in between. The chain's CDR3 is CASSLAAGPATDTQYF. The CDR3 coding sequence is TGTGCCAGCAGCTTAGCAGCTGGGCCGGCCACAGATACGCAGTATTTT. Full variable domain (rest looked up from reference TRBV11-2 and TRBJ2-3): EAGVAQSPRYKIIEKRQSVAFWCNPISGHATLYWYQQILGQGPKLLIQFQNNGVVDDSQLPKDRFSAERLKGVDSTLKIQPAKLEDSAVYLCASSLAAGPATDTQYFGPGTRLTVL.

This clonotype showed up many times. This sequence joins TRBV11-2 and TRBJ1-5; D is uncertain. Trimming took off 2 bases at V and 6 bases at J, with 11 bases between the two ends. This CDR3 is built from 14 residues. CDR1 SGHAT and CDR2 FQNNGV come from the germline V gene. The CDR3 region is CASSLMGRSQPQHF. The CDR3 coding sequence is TGTGCCAGCAGCTTAATGGGTCGGAGTCAGCCCCAGCATTTT. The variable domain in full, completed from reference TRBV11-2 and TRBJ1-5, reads EAGVAQSPRYKIIEKRQSVAFWCNPISGHATLYWYQQILGQGPKLLIQFQNNGVVDDSQLPKDRFSAERLKGVDSTLKIQPAKLEDSAVYLCASSLMGRSQPQHFGDGTRLSIL.

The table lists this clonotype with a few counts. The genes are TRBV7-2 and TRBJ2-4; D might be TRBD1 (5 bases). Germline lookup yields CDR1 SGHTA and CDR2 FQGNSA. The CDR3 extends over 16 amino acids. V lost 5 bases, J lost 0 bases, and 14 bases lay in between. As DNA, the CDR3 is TGTGCCAGCAGCCCACGACAGACGGGAGCCAAAAACATTCAGTACTTC. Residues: CASSPRQTGAKNIQYF. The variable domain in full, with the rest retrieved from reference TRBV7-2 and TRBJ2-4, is GAGVSQSPSNKVTEKGKDVELRCDPISGHTALYWYRQSLGQGLEFLIYFQGNSAPDKSGLPSDRFSAERTGGSVSTLTIQRTQQEDSAVYLCASSPRQTGAKNIQYFGAGTRLSVL.

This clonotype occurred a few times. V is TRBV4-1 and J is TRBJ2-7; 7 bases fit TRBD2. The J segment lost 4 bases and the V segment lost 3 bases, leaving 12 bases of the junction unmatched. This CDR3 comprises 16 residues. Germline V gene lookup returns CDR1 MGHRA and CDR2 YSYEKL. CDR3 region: CASSHVPGTIGYEQYF. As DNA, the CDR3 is TGCGCCAGCAGCCATGTCCCCGGGACTATCGGTTACGAGCAGTACTTC.

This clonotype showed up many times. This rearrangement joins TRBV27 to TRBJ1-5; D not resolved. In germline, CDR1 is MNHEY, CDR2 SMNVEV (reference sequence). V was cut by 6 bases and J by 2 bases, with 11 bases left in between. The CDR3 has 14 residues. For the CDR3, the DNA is TGTGCCAGCAGAGACCTTAAGGGCAATCAGCCCCAGCATTTT. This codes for CASRDLKGNQPQHF.

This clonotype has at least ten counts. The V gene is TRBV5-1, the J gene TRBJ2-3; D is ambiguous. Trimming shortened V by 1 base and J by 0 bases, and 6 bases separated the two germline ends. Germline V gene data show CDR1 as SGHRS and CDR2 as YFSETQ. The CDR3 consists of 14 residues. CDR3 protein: CASSLRSSTDTQYF. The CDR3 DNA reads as TGCGCCAGCAGCTTGCGAAGTAGCACAGATACGCAGTATTTT.

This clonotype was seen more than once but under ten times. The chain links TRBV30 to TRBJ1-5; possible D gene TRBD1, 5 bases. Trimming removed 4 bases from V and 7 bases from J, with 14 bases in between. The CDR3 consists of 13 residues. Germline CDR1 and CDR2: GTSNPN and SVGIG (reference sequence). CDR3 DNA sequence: TGTGCCTGGAAGCTATCGGGGGGACAGCCCCAGCATTTT. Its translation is CAWKLSGGQPQHF.

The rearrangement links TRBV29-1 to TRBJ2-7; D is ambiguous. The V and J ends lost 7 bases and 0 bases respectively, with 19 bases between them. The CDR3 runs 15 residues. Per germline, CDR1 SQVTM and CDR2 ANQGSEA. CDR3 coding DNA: TGCAGCGCCTTGGGTCGGACGGAGAACTCCTACGAGCAGTACTTC. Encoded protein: CSALGRTENSYEQYF.

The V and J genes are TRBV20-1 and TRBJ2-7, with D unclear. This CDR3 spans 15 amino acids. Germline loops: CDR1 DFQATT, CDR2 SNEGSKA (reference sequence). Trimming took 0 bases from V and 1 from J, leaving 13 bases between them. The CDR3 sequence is CSAREGFGLSYEQYF. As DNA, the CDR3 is TGCAGTGCTAGAGAAGGTTTCGGGCTATCCTACGAGCAGTACTTC.

The CDR3 coding sequence is TGTGCCAGCAGCTTCGCGGGAGGCCGACCCTACAATGAGCAGTTCTTC. Protein: CASSFAGGRPYNEQFF. The rearrangement uses TRBV7-2 and TRBJ2-1; 8 bases are a match to TRBD2. V lost 3 bases and J lost 2; bases outside the gene matches: 6. The CDR3 totals 16 residues. Germline V gene lookup returns CDR1 SGHTA and CDR2 FQGNSA.

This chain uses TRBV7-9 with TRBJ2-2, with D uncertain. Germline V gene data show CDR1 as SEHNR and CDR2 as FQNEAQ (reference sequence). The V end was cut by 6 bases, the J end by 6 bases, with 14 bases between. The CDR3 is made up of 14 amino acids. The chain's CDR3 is CASRPLHGPGELFF. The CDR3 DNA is TGTGCCAGCAGGCCCTTACATGGGCCCGGGGAGCTGTTTTTT.

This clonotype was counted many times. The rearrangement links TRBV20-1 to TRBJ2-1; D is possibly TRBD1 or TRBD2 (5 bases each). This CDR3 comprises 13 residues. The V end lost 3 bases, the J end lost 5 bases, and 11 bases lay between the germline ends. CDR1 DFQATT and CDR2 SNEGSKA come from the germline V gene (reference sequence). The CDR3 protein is CSASGGTHNEQFF. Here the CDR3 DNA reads TGCAGTGCTAGTGGTGGGACCCACAATGAGCAGTTCTTC.

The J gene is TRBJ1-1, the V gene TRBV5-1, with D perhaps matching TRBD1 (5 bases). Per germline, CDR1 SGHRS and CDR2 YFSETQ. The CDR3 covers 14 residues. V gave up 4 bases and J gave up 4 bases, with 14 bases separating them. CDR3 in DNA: TGCGCCAGCAGCCCCAGAGAGGGGCTCACTGAAGCTTTCTTT. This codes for CASSPREGLTEAFF. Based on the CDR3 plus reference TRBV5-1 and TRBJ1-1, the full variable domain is KAGVTQTPRYLIKTRGQQVTLSCSPISGHRSVSWYQQTPGQGLQFLFEYFSETQRNKGNFPGRFSGRQFSNSRSEMNVSTLELGDSALYLCASSPREGLTEAFFGQGTRLTVV.

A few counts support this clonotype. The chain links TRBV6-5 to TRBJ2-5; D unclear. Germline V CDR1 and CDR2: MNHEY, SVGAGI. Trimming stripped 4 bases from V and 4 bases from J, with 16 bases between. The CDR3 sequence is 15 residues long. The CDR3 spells CASSSPSTRRETQYF. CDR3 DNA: TGTGCCAGCAGTTCCCCTTCTACGCGGAGAGAGACCCAGTACTTC.

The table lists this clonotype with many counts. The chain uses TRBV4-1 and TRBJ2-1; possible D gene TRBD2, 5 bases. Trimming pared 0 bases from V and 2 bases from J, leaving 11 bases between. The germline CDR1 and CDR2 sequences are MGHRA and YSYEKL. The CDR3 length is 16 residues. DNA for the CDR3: TGCGCCAGCAGCCAAGAACCCCTTAGCGCCTACAATGAGCAGTTCTTC. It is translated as CASSQEPLSAYNEQFF.

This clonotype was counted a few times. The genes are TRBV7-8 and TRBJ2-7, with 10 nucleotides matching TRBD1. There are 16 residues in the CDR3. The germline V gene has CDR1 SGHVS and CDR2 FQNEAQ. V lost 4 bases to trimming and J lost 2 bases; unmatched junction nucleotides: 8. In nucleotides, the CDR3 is TGTGCCAGCAGCTCGTCGAGACAGGGGGCAACCTACGAGCAGTACTTC. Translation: CASSSSRQGATYEQYF.